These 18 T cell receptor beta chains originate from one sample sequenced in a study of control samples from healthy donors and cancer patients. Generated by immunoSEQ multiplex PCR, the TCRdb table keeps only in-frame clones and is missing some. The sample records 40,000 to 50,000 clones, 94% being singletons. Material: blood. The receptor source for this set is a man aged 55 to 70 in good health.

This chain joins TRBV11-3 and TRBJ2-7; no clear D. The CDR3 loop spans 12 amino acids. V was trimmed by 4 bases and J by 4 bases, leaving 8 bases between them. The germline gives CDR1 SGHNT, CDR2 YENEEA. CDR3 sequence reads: CASSSGPYEQYF. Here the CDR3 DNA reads TGTGCCAGCAGCTCCGGACCGTACGAGCAGTACTTC.

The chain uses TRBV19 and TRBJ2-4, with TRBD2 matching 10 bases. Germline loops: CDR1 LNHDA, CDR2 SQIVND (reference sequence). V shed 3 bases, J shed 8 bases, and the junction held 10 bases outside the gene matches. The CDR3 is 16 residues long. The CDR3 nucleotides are TGTGCCAGTAGTATCCGGGCTAGCGGGAGTCGGGACATTCAGTACTTC. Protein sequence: CASSIRASGSRDIQYF.

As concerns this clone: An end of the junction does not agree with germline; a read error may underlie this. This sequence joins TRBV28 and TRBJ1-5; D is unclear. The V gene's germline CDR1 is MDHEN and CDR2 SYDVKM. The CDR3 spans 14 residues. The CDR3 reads CAISAVGSFQPQHF. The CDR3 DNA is TGTGCCATCAGTGCCGTGGGGAGTTTTCAGCCCCAGCATTTT.

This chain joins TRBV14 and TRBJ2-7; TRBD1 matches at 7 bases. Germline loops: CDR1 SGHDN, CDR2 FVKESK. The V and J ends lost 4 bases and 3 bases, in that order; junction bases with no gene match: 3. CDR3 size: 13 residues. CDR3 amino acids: CASSPGQFYEQYF. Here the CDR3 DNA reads TGTGCCAGCAGCCCGGGACAGTTCTACGAGCAGTACTTC.

CDR3 loop: CATSDSSAGIKNIQYF. CDR3 nucleotides: TGTGCCACCAGTGATTCTTCTGCTGGGATCAAAAACATTCAGTACTTC. The chain uses TRBV24-1 and TRBJ2-4; no clear D gene. Trimming cost V 2 bases and J 3 bases, with 13 bases left between them. Germline assignment: CDR1 KGHDR and CDR2 SFDVKD. This CDR3 spans 16 amino acids.

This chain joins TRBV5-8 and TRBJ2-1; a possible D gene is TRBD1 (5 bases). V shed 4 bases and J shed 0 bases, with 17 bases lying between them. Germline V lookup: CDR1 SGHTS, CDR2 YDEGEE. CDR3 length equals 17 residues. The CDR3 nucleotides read TGTGCCAGCAGCAGCAGGGAACTCCAGGGCTCCTACAATGAGCAGTTCTTC. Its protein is CASSSRELQGSYNEQFF.

The DNA of the CDR3 is TGCAGCGTACGGACAGGGGGCGCGAACACCGGGGAGCTGTTTTTT. It specifies CSVRTGGANTGELFF. J is TRBJ2-2 and V is TRBV29-1; the match to TRBD1 covers 11 bases. The CDR3 length is 15 residues. Germline lookup yields CDR1 SQVTM and CDR2 ANQGSEA. Trimming removed 6 bases from V and 0 bases from J; junction bases left unmatched: 3.

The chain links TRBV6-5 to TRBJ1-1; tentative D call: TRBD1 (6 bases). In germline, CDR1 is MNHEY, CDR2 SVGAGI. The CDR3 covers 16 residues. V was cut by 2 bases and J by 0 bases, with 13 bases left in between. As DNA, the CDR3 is TGTGCCAGCAGTTACGAGGGGGGGAGAATGAACACTGAAGCTTTCTTT. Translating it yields CASSYEGGRMNTEAFF.

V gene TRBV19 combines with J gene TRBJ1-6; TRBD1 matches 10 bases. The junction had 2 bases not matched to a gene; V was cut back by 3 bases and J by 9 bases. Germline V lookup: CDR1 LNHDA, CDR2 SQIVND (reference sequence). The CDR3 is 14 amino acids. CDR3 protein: CASSMGDRGSPLHF. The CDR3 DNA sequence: TGTGCCAGTAGTATGGGGGACAGGGGTTCACCCCTCCACTTT.

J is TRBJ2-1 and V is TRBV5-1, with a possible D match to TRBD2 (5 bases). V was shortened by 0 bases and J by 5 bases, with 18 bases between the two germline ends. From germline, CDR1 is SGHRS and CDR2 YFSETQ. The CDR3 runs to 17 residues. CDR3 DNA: TGCGCCAGCAGCTTGGCGGTGGGAGTGGGGAGCGACAATGAGCAGTTCTTC. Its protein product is CASSLAVGVGSDNEQFF. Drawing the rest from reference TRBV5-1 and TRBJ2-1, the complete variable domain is KAGVTQTPRYLIKTRGQQVTLSCSPISGHRSVSWYQQTPGQGLQFLFEYFSETQRNKGNFPGRFSGRQFSNSRSEMNVSTLELGDSALYLCASSLAVGVGSDNEQFFGPGTRLTVL.

The CDR3 nucleotides read TGTGCCAGCAGCTTAAGAGGGGGCAATGAGCAGTTCTTC. This translates into CASSLRGGNEQFF. The gene calls are TRBV7-3 and TRBJ2-1, with a weak D call TRBD1 (6 bases). The CDR3 totals 13 residues. V lost 1 base, J lost 6 bases, and 7 bases lay in between. From germline, CDR1 is SGHTA and CDR2 FQGTGA.

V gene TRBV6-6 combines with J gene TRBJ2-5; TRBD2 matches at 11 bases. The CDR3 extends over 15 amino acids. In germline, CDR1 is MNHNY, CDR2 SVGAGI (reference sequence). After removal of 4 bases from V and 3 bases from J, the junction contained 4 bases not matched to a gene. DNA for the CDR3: TGTGCCAGCAGTTCTCCGACTAGCGGGGAAGAGACCCAGTACTTC. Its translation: CASSSPTSGEETQYF.

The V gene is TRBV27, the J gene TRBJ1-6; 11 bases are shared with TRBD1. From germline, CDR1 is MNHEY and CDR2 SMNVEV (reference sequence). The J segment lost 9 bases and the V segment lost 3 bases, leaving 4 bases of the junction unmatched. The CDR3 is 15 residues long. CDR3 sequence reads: CASSFRDRGVSPLHF. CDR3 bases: TGTGCCAGCAGTTTTCGGGACAGGGGGGTTTCACCCCTCCACTTT.

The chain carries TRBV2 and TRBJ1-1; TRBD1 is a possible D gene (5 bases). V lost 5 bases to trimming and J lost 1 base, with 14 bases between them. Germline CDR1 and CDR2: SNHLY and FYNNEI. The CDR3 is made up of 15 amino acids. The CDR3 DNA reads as TGTGCCAGCAGTAAAGAGGGACGGTGGAACACTGAAGCTTTCTTT. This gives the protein CASSKEGRWNTEAFF.

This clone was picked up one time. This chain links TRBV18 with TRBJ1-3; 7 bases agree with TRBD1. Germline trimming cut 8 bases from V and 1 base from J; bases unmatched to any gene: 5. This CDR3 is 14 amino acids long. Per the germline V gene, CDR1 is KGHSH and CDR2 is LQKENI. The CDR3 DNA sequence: TGTGCCAGCACCCCGGACAGGTCTGGAAACACCATATATTTT. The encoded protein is CASTPDRSGNTIYF. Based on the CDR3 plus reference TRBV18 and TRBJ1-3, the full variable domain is NAGVMQNPRHLVRRRGQEARLRCSPMKGHSHVYWYRQLPEEGLKFMVYLQKENIIDESGMPKERFSAEFPKEGPSILRIQQVVRGDSAAYFCASTPDRSGNTIYFGEGSWLTVV.

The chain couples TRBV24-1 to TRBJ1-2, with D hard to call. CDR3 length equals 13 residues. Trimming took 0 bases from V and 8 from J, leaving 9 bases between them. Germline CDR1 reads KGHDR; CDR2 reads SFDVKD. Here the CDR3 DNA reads TGTGCCACCAGTGATTTGATCTCAGGCGGCTACACCTTC. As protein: CATSDLISGGYTF.

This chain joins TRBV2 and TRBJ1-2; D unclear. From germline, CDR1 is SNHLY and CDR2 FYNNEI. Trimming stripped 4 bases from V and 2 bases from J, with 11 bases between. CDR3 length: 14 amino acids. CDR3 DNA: TGTGCCAGCAGTGGAGACCTTATGAACTATGGCTACACCTTC. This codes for CASSGDLMNYGYTF. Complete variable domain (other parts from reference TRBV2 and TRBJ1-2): EPEVTQTPSHQVTQMGQEVILRCVPISNHLYFYWYRQILGQKVEFLVSFYNNEISEKSEIFDDQFSVERPDGSNFTLKIRSTKLEDSAMYFCASSGDLMNYGYTFGSGTRLTVV.

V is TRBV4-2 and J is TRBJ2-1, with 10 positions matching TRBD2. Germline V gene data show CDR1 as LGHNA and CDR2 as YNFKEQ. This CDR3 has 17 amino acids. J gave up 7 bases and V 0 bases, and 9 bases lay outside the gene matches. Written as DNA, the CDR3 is TGTGCCAGCAGCCAAGAGGGGGCGGCTAGCGGGAGAAATGAGCAGTTCTTC. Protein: CASSQEGAASGRNEQFF.